Listed below are T cell receptor beta chains from one sample, sequenced in a study of cytomegalovirus exposure and HLA in healthy donors. Data came from immunoSEQ multiplex PCR; TCRdb stores just in-frame clones and leaves some out. The sample has 100,000 to 150,000 clones, about 81% seen once. The sequencing sample was made of PBMCs. The receptors were sampled from a woman in her 40s in good health and CMV-seropositive. CDR3s include the opening cysteine and the closing phenylalanine or tryptophan. D genes are given only for firm matches. For some rows the clone size is stated as once, few or many, or as a class when expanded; others skip it.

>TRBV4-1|-|-|TRBJ1-5
CASSQDTGKSGQPQHF
TGCGCCAGCAGCCAAGATACAGGGAAAAGCGGTCAGCCCCAGCATTTT
>TRBV7-9|-|-|TRBJ1-2
CASSLSVNGYTF
TGTGCCAGCAGCCTGTCTGTAAATGGCTACACCTTC
>TRBV10-1|-|-|TRBJ2-3
CASSVLRGADTQYF
TGCGCCAGCAGTGTCTTACGCGGGGCAGATACGCAGTATTTT
>TRBV7-3|-|-|TRBJ2-1
CASSPTRPNEQFF
TGTGCCAGCAGCCCGACTAGACCCAATGAGCAGTTCTTC
>TRBV6-1|-|-|TRBJ2-7
CASSEAHQGFAYEQYF
TGTGCCAGCAGTGAAGCGCATCAGGGGTTCGCCTACGAGCAGTACTTC
>TRBV7-9|-|few|TRBJ1-1
CASSLGTYTEAFF
TGTGCCAGCAGCTTGGGCACCTACACTGAAGCTTTCTTT
>TRBV27|-|-|TRBJ1-2
CASSLVRGNNYGYTF
TGTGCCAGCAGTTTAGTTAGGGGGAATAACTATGGCTACACCTTC
>TRBV7-9|-|-|TRBJ2-2
CASSHRDRRELFF
TGTGCCAGCAGCCACAGGGATCGGAGGGAGCTGTTTTTT
>TRBV4-3|TRBD1|-|TRBJ1-1
CASSQTTGGTEAFF
TGCGCCAGCAGCCAGACGACAGGGGGCACTGAAGCTTTCTTT
>TRBV5-4|TRBD1|-|TRBJ1-1
CASSLAGGGEAFF
TGTGCCAGCAGCTTGGCAGGGGGCGGTGAAGCTTTCTTT
>TRBV7-2|-|-|TRBJ2-1
CASSWSPGAYNEQFF
TGTGCCAGCAGCTGGAGTCCGGGGGCCTACAATGAGCAGTTCTTC
>TRBV6-5|TRBD1|-|TRBJ2-1
CASAPGQGYNEQFF
TGTGCCAGCGCACCGGGACAGGGTTACAATGAGCAGTTCTTC
>TRBV1|-|-|TRBJ1-2
CTSSTRDFPIHTF
TGCACCAGCAGCACCCGGGACTTCCCAATCCACACCTTC
>TRBV18|TRBD1|-|TRBJ1-1
CASSPPSGGPLNTEAFF
TGTGCCAGCTCACCACCCTCAGGGGGACCCCTGAACACTGAAGCTTTCTTT